This entry describes one T cell receptor beta chain. The sample originates from a study of blood T cell repertoires in COVID-19. Profiled with immunoSEQ multiplex PCR; TCRdb holds only in-frame clones, not every one. The sample includes hundreds of thousands of clones, roughly 86% seen only once; the top ten take over 8%. The length of the CDR3 is 13 residues. The germline gives CDR1 KGHDR, CDR2 SFDVKD. Trimming removed 4 bases from V and 5 bases from J; junction bases left unmatched: 3. V gene TRBV24-1 combines with J gene TRBJ1-2; 7 bases are shared with TRBD1. The sequence was obtained from a man aged 18 to 29 with active or convalescent COVID-19. Sample: peripheral blood. CDR3 DNA sequence: TGTGCCACCAGTGAGGGGACAGAATATGGCTACACCTTC. This codes for CATSEGTEYGYTF.